This entry describes one T cell receptor (beta chain). This sample stems from a study of blood T cell repertoires in COVID-19. Overall study: Sites in the United States, Italy and Spain provided acute and convalescent COVID-19 samples. Nucleic acid was either cDNA or gDNA, and it came from T cells, B-cell-depleted T cells, or PBMCs.

The table came from immunoSEQ multiplex PCR; TCRdb's copy has only in-frame clones and leaves some out. The sample lists under 250,000 clones, about 82% seen once, with 9.1% in the top ten. The CDR3 has 15 amino acids. The J segment lost 5 bases and the V segment lost 6 bases, leaving 10 bases of the junction unmatched. Germline CDR1 is LGHNT and CDR2 is FRNRAP. Individuals drawn from approximately 22 US areas were roughly 18 to 100 years old. This TCR derives from a woman in her 50s with acute COVID-19. V usage is TRBV12-5 and J usage is TRBJ2-1, with 7 bases that match TRBD1. Sequences were obtained from PBMCs or T cells enriched from blood (not recorded which). Here the CDR3 reads CASGFPRGMNNEQFF. CDR3 sequence (DNA): TGTGCTAGTGGGTTCCCCAGGGGGATGAACAATGAGCAGTTCTTC.